The 28 T cell receptor beta chains presented below share a single source sample, sequenced in a study of identical twins. Using its own MiXCR run on the 5' RACE reads, TCRdb lists one record per CDR3 protein. Here the sample spans about 530,000 distinct CDR3 sequences, approximately 20% being singletons. The same sample was also used in a study of yellow fever vaccine responses in identical twins.

Sequencing was performed on CD4+ T cells sorted from blood. Receptors originate from a young woman in good health.

The chain combines TRBV29-1 with TRBJ1-1, with 7 bases matching TRBD1. The CDR3 has 14 residues. With V trimmed by 3 bases and J by 4 bases, 8 bases remained unmatched. Germline lookup yields CDR1 SQVTM and CDR2 ANQGSEA. In nucleotides, the CDR3 is TGCAGCGTTGATCGGAGGACAGGACCCACTGAAGCTTTCTTT. This translates into CSVDRRTGPTEAFF.

This clonotype was seen a few times. This sequence joins TRBV28 and TRBJ1-5, with D perhaps matching TRBD1 (5 bases). Germline-derived CDR1 and CDR2 are MDHEN and SYDVKM. V was pared by 6 bases and J by 4 bases, with 19 bases between. The CDR3 has 16 amino acids. The CDR3 protein is CASRASGGDRNQPQHF. For the CDR3, the DNA is TGTGCCAGCAGGGCCTCCGGGGGGGACCGAAATCAGCCCCAGCATTTT.

DNA for the CDR3: TGTGCCACCAGTAACTTGGGACAGGGGGAAGGCAATGAGCAGTTCTTC. Residues: CATSNLGQGEGNEQFF. This chain uses TRBV24-1 with TRBJ2-1, with TRBD1 matching over 11 bases. The CDR3 sequence is 16 residues long. Losses at the gene ends were 6 bases for V and 6 bases for J; bases not matched to a gene: 9. The germline gives CDR1 KGHDR, CDR2 SFDVKD.

This clonotype has at least ten counts. The rearrangement uses TRBV12-3 or TRBV12-4 and TRBJ2-1; 11 bases line up with TRBD2. J lost 15 bases, V lost 2 bases, and 9 bases had no gene match. CDR3 size: 14 residues. CDR3 in amino acids: CASSLYSGRADPFF. The CDR3 bases are TGTGCCAGCAGTTTATATAGCGGGAGGGCCGACCCGTTCTTC.

J is TRBJ2-3 and V is TRBV5-1; 8 bases match TRBD2. Germline V gene sequence: CDR1 SGHRS, CDR2 YFSETQ. With V trimmed by 0 bases and J by 3 bases, 9 bases remained unmatched. CDR3 length equals 17 residues. The chain's CDR3 is CASSLDPTGGGTDTQYF. CDR3 nucleotide sequence: TGCGCCAGCAGCTTGGATCCCACCGGGGGGGGGACAGATACGCAGTATTTT. The full variable domain, in which reference TRBV5-1 and TRBJ2-3 provide the parts outside the CDR3, is KAGVTQTPRYLIKTRGQQVTLSCSPISGHRSVSWYQQTPGQGLQFLFEYFSETQRNKGNFPGRFSGRQFSNSRSEMNVSTLELGDSALYLCASSLDPTGGGTDTQYFGPGTRLTVL.

This chain joins TRBV5-6 and TRBJ2-3, with 10 bases fitting TRBD2. The length of the CDR3 is 16 residues. The ends lost 5 bases at V and 5 bases at J; junction bases unmatched: 11. CDR1 is SGHDT and CDR2 is YYEEEE in the germline V gene. CDR3 amino acids: CASSPGLAATEDTQYF. In nucleotides, the CDR3 is TGTGCCAGCAGTCCCGGACTAGCGGCTACGGAAGATACGCAGTATTTT.

This clonotype was counted between two and nine times. The chain carries TRBV12-3 or TRBV12-4 and TRBJ2-2, with 9 bases identical to TRBD2. The ends lost 9 bases at V and 5 bases at J; junction bases unmatched: 22. The CDR3 is 19 amino acids. CDR3 in amino acids: CARVQNRIAGASWTGELFF. The CDR3 region has the DNA TGTGCCAGGGTTCAAAACCGAATAGCGGGGGCTTCGTGGACCGGGGAGCTGTTTTTT.

This clonotype was observed a handful of times. V is TRBV24-1 and J is TRBJ2-3; 9 bases line up with TRBD1. CDR1 is KGHDR and CDR2 is SFDVKD in the germline V gene. Germline trimming cut 3 bases from V and 0 bases from J; bases unmatched to any gene: 6. The CDR3 totals 17 residues. The CDR3 sequence: CATSDGGTGISTDTQYF. The CDR3 DNA reads as TGTGCCACCAGTGATGGAGGGACAGGGATTAGCACAGATACGCAGTATTTT.

The V and J genes are TRBV28 and TRBJ2-2; 15 nucleotides agree with TRBD2. This CDR3 comprises 20 residues. V lost 4 bases to trimming and J lost 3 bases; unmatched junction nucleotides: 12. The germline V gene has CDR1 MDHEN and CDR2 SYDVKM. In DNA form, the CDR3 reads TGTGCCAGCAGTTCTGGTAGAGGACTAGCGGGAGGGCCCGACACCGGGGAGCTGTTTTTT. Amino acid sequence: CASSSGRGLAGGPDTGELFF.

There are a few counts of this clonotype. The gene calls are TRBV5-1 and TRBJ1-5, with TRBD1 matching over 7 bases. The CDR3 loop spans 16 amino acids. CDR1 and CDR2 (germline): SGHRS, YFSETQ. Trimming took 0 bases from V and 0 from J; bases not matched to a gene: 3. Here the CDR3 reads CASSLGGTDSNQPQHF. As DNA, the CDR3 is TGCGCCAGCAGCTTGGGTGGGACAGATAGCAATCAGCCCCAGCATTTT.

This clonotype has only a few counts. The chain employs TRBV3-1 and TRBJ2-7; TRBD2 agrees at 7 bases. The germline V gene encodes CDR1 LGHDT and CDR2 YNNKEL (reference sequence). The CDR3 runs 15 residues. V was clipped by 0 bases and J by 5 bases; unmatched bases: 7. CDR3 sequence: CASSQEGAGTHEQYV. The CDR3 coding sequence is TGTGCCAGCAGCCAAGAAGGAGCGGGGACTCACGAGCAGTACGTC.

The table lists this clonotype with many counts. This rearrangement joins TRBV28 to TRBJ2-2; no clear D. Germline CDR1 is MDHEN and CDR2 is SYDVKM. The CDR3 covers 15 residues. Trimming left V 1 base short and J 1 base short, with 7 bases between. This chain's CDR3 is CASSLSIRNTGELFF. CDR3 nucleotides: TGTGCCAGCAGTTTATCAATTAGGAACACCGGGGAGCTGTTTTTT.

On this clonotype itself: This clone may be a read error of a much larger clone one base away. The chain couples TRBV7-8 to TRBJ2-3; D gene uncertain. The CDR3 loop spans 11 amino acids. The V gene lost 5 bases and the J gene lost 3 bases, with 3 bases spanning the gap. Looked up from germline, CDR1 is SGHVS and CDR2 is FQNEAQ. CDR3 nucleotide sequence: TGTGCCAGCAGCAAGACAGATACGCAGTATTTT. Translated: CASSKTDTQYF.

This clonotype was seen a handful of times. This chain connects TRBV19 to TRBJ1-1; TRBD1 aligns across 7 bases. Losses at the gene ends were 6 bases for V and 4 bases for J; bases not matched to a gene: 5. The CDR3 contains 13 residues. The germline V gene encodes CDR1 LNHDA and CDR2 SQIVND (reference sequence). Here the CDR3 DNA reads TGTGCCAGTAGAGAGGACAGGATCACTGAAGCTTTCTTT. Translated, it gives CASREDRITEAFF.

The chain links TRBV28 to TRBJ2-1; 9 bases are a match to TRBD2. The ends lost 5 bases at V and 8 bases at J; junction bases unmatched: 10. This CDR3 region has 15 residues. The germline CDR1 and CDR2 sequences are MDHEN and SYDVKM. Here the CDR3 reads CASSPPGGGAYEQFF. CDR3 bases: TGTGCCAGCAGTCCACCGGGCGGGGGGGCTTATGAGCAGTTCTTC.

This chain uses TRBV7-7 with TRBJ2-1; the D gene is possibly TRBD2 (6 bases). Looked up from germline, CDR1 is SSHAT and CDR2 is FNYEAQ (reference sequence). V lost 1 base, J lost 3 bases, and 16 bases lay in between. There are 17 residues in the CDR3. The CDR3 here is CASSLGRGSGIYNEQFF. In nucleotides, the CDR3 is TGTGCCAGCAGCTTAGGGCGGGGTAGCGGTATCTACAATGAGCAGTTCTTC.

V usage is TRBV28 and J usage is TRBJ2-7, with TRBD1 matching over 7 bases. The CDR3 contains 14 residues. Germline CDR1 reads MDHEN; CDR2 reads SYDVKM. The ends lost 3 bases at V and 6 bases at J; junction bases unmatched: 8. In DNA, the CDR3 is TGTGCCAGCAGTTTTGCCGGGACAGCTCGCGAGCAGTACGTC. It translates to CASSFAGTAREQYV.

This chain joins TRBV3-1 and TRBJ2-1; D call uncertain. The CDR3 is made up of 12 amino acids. Trimming removed 4 bases from V and 7 bases from J, with 8 bases in between. Germline V lookup: CDR1 LGHDT, CDR2 YNNKEL (reference sequence). The CDR3 loop is CASSRGGNEQFF. In DNA form, the CDR3 reads TGTGCCAGCAGCCGCGGTGGGAATGAGCAGTTCTTC.

The V call is TRBV27, the J call TRBJ1-5; D is unclear. The CDR3 runs to 14 residues. Deletions cut 6 bases from V and 0 bases from J, with 9 bases between. Germline V gene data show CDR1 as MNHEY and CDR2 as SMNVEV (reference sequence). The CDR3 is CASSQAYSNQPQHF. In DNA form, the CDR3 reads TGTGCCAGCAGCCAGGCTTATAGCAATCAGCCCCAGCATTTT.

This clonotype was seen only a few times. J is TRBJ1-5 and V is TRBV12-3 or TRBV12-4; D gene unclear. The V end lost 5 bases, the J end lost 3 bases, and 11 bases lay between the germline ends. The length of the CDR3 is 14 residues. The CDR3 DNA follows: TGTGCCAGCAGTCCCCGGGGTATCAATCAGCCCCAGCATTTT. It encodes CASSPRGINQPQHF.

This clonotype is a singleton in its sample. The rearrangement links TRBV6-1 to TRBJ1-1; D ambiguous. Germline-derived CDR1 and CDR2 are MNHNS and SASEGT. V was pared by 10 bases and J by 11 bases, with 20 bases between. The CDR3 is 12 amino acids. CDR3 nucleotide sequence: TGTGCCACCAGCCAAGACATAAATGTTGCTTTCTTT. It codes for CATSQDINVAFF.

This chain links TRBV10-3 with TRBJ1-2; 8 nucleotides match TRBD1. Germline V lookup: CDR1 ENHRY, CDR2 SYGVKD. CDR3 length: 15 residues. With 5 bases clipped from V and 0 bases from J, the junction kept 5 bases outside the gene matches. This CDR3 is CAISNQGATNYGYTF. CDR3 sequence (DNA): TGTGCCATCAGTAACCAGGGGGCGACTAACTATGGCTACACCTTC.

The chain links TRBV20-1 to TRBJ2-2, with 9 bases aligning to TRBD2. J was trimmed by 2 bases and V by 3 bases; bases with no gene match: 4. The CDR3 runs to 15 residues. The germline V gene encodes CDR1 DFQATT and CDR2 SNEGSKA (reference sequence). The CDR3 DNA follows: TGCAGTGCTAGCGCCGGGACTAGCAACACCGGGGAGCTGTTTTTT. Amino acid sequence: CSASAGTSNTGELFF.

The J gene is TRBJ2-1, the V gene TRBV12-3 or TRBV12-4; 10 nucleotides align to TRBD1. The CDR3 has 15 residues. V trimming: 7 bases; J trimming: 7 bases; junction bases outside the gene matches: 10. The CDR3 here is CASTLPGQGINEQFF. DNA of the CDR3: TGTGCCAGCACCTTACCGGGACAGGGGATTAATGAGCAGTTCTTC.

There are a few counts of this clonotype. The chain employs TRBV5-1 and TRBJ2-2; 7 bases align to TRBD1. Germline V gene lookup returns CDR1 SGHRS and CDR2 YFSETQ. The V gene end was trimmed by 4 bases and the J gene end by 0 bases; junction bases not matched to a gene: 9. The CDR3 is made up of 17 amino acids. The DNA for the CDR3 is TGCGCCAGCAGCGGTCTCACAGGGGAGACGAACACCGGGGAGCTGTTTTTT. Protein: CASSGLTGETNTGELFF.

This clonotype came up a few times. The J gene is TRBJ1-1, the V gene TRBV6-1; D is unresolved. This CDR3 is 13 amino acids long. The V end was cut by 10 bases, the J end by 1 base, with 13 bases between. CDR1 and CDR2 (germline): MNHNS, SASEGT. CDR3: CAIQSAPNTEAFF. CDR3 nucleotide sequence: TGTGCCATCCAATCGGCCCCGAACACTGAAGCTTTCTTT.

The chain carries TRBV20-1 and TRBJ2-1, with TRBD2 identical over 7 bases. J was trimmed by 5 bases and V by 1 base; bases with no gene match: 14. Germline V lookup: CDR1 DFQATT, CDR2 SNEGSKA (reference sequence). The CDR3 has 17 amino acids. The CDR3 loop is CSARVSAGSGAHNEQFF. CDR3 in DNA: TGCAGTGCTAGAGTCTCCGCGGGAAGCGGGGCCCACAATGAGCAGTTCTTC.

There are a few counts of this clonotype. This chain connects TRBV20-1 to TRBJ2-1; the match to TRBD2 covers 8 bases. This CDR3 contains 15 residues. CDR1 and CDR2 from the germline V gene are DFQATT and SNEGSKA (reference sequence). Trimming took 3 bases from V and 2 from J; bases not matched to a gene: 6. CDR3 nucleotides: TGCAGTGCTAGCTCTAGCGGGCTAACCTACAATGAGCAGTTCTTC. Translating it yields CSASSSGLTYNEQFF.